These 32 T cell receptor beta chains share one sample of origin, sequenced in a study of T-cell memory formation after mild COVID-19. In TCRdb, the 5' RACE reads were re-called with MiXCR into one record per CDR3 protein. This sample carries 470,000 or so distinct CDR3 sequences, roughly 20% of them seen once, and the ten largest clones take 7.5% to 9.5%. The sequenced material came from PBMCs or a T cell subset sorted from them (not recorded which). These receptors originate from an adult woman who had mild COVID-19 (a few samples of this study predate the infection). Cell type and time point are not known.

CDR3 sequence: CASSQAGGSYEQYF. The DNA for the CDR3 is TGCGCCAGCAGCCAAGCGGGAGGTTCCTACGAGCAGTACTTC. The V and J genes are TRBV4-3 and TRBJ2-7; 7 nucleotides align to TRBD2. CDR1 is LGHNA, CDR2 YSLEER, per germline. J was trimmed by 1 base and V by 1 base; bases with no gene match: 1. The CDR3 has 14 residues.

This clonotype was counted many times. This chain connects TRBV20-1 to TRBJ2-4; D unclear. Trimming removed 2 bases at V and 3 bases at J, with 5 bases between. In germline, CDR1 is DFQATT, CDR2 SNEGSKA (reference sequence). This CDR3 contains 12 residues. This CDR3 is CSARHDKNIQYF. CDR3 DNA: TGCAGTGCTAGACATGACAAAAACATTCAGTACTTC.

This clonotype appeared a few times. The rearrangement uses TRBV5-1 and TRBJ2-7; TRBD1 matches 9 bases. Germline CDR1 and CDR2: SGHRS and YFSETQ. The ends lost 0 bases at V and 3 bases at J; junction bases unmatched: 10. There are 17 residues in the CDR3. The DNA for the CDR3 is TGCGCCAGCAGCTTGGCCGACGGACAGGGGCTTTACTACGAGCAGTACTTC. It codes for CASSLADGQGLYYEQYF.

The V call is TRBV30, the J call TRBJ2-1; 9 nucleotides align to TRBD1. Germline CDR1 and CDR2: GTSNPN and SVGIG (reference sequence). V lost 0 bases, J lost 6 bases, and 6 bases stayed unmatched. The CDR3 consists of 15 residues. As DNA, the CDR3 is TGTGCCTGGAGTGTTCGGGACAGGGCCGGCAATGAGCAGTTCTTC. Protein product: CAWSVRDRAGNEQFF.

The rearrangement joins TRBV7-2 to TRBJ2-5; D might be TRBD1 (5 bases). CDR1 is SGHTA and CDR2 is FQGNSA in the germline V gene. Deletions cut 3 bases from V and 5 bases from J, with 10 bases between. The CDR3 consists of 13 residues. CDR3 loop: CASSFSRVETQYF. In DNA form, the CDR3 reads TGTGCCAGCAGCTTCAGCAGGGTGGAGACCCAGTACTTC. The whole variable domain, filled in from reference TRBV7-2 and TRBJ2-5, reads GAGVSQSPSNKVTEKGKDVELRCDPISGHTALYWYRQSLGQGLEFLIYFQGNSAPDKSGLPSDRFSAERTGGSVSTLTIQRTQQEDSAVYLCASSFSRVETQYFGPGTRLLVL.

This clonotype was observed many times. The chain joins TRBV21-1 to TRBJ2-1; the DNA was not used to check the table's D call, TRBD1. TRBV21-1 is flagged as a pseudogene. The CDR3 is made up of 15 amino acids. CDR3: CASSKVGTGRNEQFF. CDR3 DNA: TGTGCCAGCAGCAAAGTCGGGACAGGGAGAAATGAGCAGTTCTTC.

J is TRBJ2-3 and V is TRBV30; 10 positions match TRBD2. The CDR3 totals 16 residues. The V and J ends lost 1 base and 4 bases, in that order; junction bases with no gene match: 8. Germline V gene lookup returns CDR1 GTSNPN and CDR2 SVGIG (reference sequence). The CDR3 DNA sequence: TGTGCCTGGAGTGCCACACCTCTAGCGGGAGCAGATACGCAGTATTTT. It encodes CAWSATPLAGADTQYF.

The chain combines TRBV19 with TRBJ2-7; 9 nucleotides match TRBD1. This CDR3 spans 14 amino acids. Looked up from germline, CDR1 is LNHDA and CDR2 is SQIVND (reference sequence). The V segment lost 9 bases and the J segment 2 bases; nucleotides outside the gene matches: 8. The DNA for the CDR3 is TGTGCCAGCCTCCAGGACAGGGGAACCTACGAGCAGTACTTC. It yields the protein CASLQDRGTYEQYF.

V is TRBV2 and J is TRBJ2-1, with D possibly TRBD2 on 6 matching bases. Deletions cut 10 bases from V and 13 bases from J, with 23 bases between. CDR3 length: 13 amino acids. The germline V gene has CDR1 SNHLY and CDR2 FYNNEI. Here the CDR3 DNA reads TGTGCCAACTCTCCCGGGGGAGAGACTTCACAGTTCTTC. Translation gives CANSPGGETSQFF.

The chain is built from TRBV12-3 or TRBV12-4 and TRBJ2-7, with 7 bases lining up with TRBD1. J gave up 3 bases and V 4 bases, and 6 bases lay outside the gene matches. This CDR3 is built from 14 residues. DNA of the CDR3: TGTGCCAGCAGTTACGCCGGGACAGACTACGAGCAGTACTTC. Its translation: CASSYAGTDYEQYF.

The rearrangement links TRBV11-3 to TRBJ2-1; TRBD2 is a possible D gene (6 bases). The germline gives CDR1 SGHNT, CDR2 YENEEA. The CDR3 runs to 14 residues. V dropped 3 bases and J dropped 4 bases, with 10 bases sitting between them. In nucleotides, the CDR3 is TGTGCCAGCAGCTTGCGCGGGGTTTACAATGAGCAGTTCTTC. It yields the protein CASSLRGVYNEQFF. Together with reference TRBV11-3 and TRBJ2-1, the CDR3 gives the full variable domain: EAGVVQSPRYKIIEKKQPVAFWCNPISGHNTLYWYLQNLGQGPELLIRYENEEAVDDSQLPKDRFSAERLKGVDSTLKIQPAELGDSAVYLCASSLRGVYNEQFFGPGTRLTVL.

This clonotype was found a few times. J is TRBJ2-3 and V is TRBV4-3; 9 bases are a match to TRBD2. The V and J ends lost 0 bases and 5 bases, in that order; junction bases with no gene match: 9. This CDR3 spans 17 amino acids. CDR1 is LGHNA, CDR2 YSLEER, per germline. CDR3 DNA sequence: TGCGCCAGCAGCCAAGAGGGATTAGCGGGAGCTCAAGATACGCAGTATTTT. Its protein product is CASSQEGLAGAQDTQYF.

This chain links TRBV6-1 with TRBJ1-4, with D uncertain. CDR1 is MNHNS and CDR2 is SASEGT in the germline V gene. The CDR3 length is 14 residues. The V end lost 5 bases, the J end lost 6 bases, and 13 bases lay between the germline ends. DNA for the CDR3: TGTGCCAGCAGTTCCAAGAGGACGTATGAAAAACTGTTTTTT. Its translation: CASSSKRTYEKLFF.

The chain combines TRBV7-2 with TRBJ1-2; weak D call: TRBD1 (5 bases). The germline gives CDR1 SGHTA, CDR2 FQGNSA. Between the trimmed V and J ends, which lost 4 bases and 2 bases, there was a span of 14 bases. The CDR3 consists of 15 residues. CDR3 DNA: TGTGCCAGCAGCTCTACCTCCGGGACCAACTATGGCTACACCTTC. The encoded protein is CASSSTSGTNYGYTF.

In its sample, this clonotype was seen a few times. This chain joins TRBV7-8 and TRBJ1-1, with D perhaps matching TRBD1 (5 bases). In germline, CDR1 is SGHVS, CDR2 FQNEAQ. The CDR3 runs to 12 residues. With 5 bases removed from V and 11 bases from J, the gap between germline ends came to 15 bases. CDR3 in amino acids: CASSPPAGRAFF. CDR3 DNA: TGTGCCAGCAGCCCTCCGGCAGGGCGCGCTTTCTTT.

The sample holds many counts of this clonotype. The chain employs TRBV4-1 and TRBJ2-4; maybe TRBD2 (5 bases). Germline lookup yields CDR1 MGHRA and CDR2 YSYEKL. This CDR3 has 14 residues. V was clipped by 4 bases and J by 6 bases, with 13 bases between them. The CDR3 sequence: CASSPQEGGNIQYF. DNA for the CDR3: TGCGCCAGCAGCCCCCAAGAGGGTGGAAACATTCAGTACTTC.

At least ten counts were recorded for this clonotype. A much larger clone differs from this one at a single base, so this may be a read error. The chain has TRBV27 and TRBJ2-7, with 10 bases identical to TRBD1. There are 13 residues in the CDR3. Germline trimming cut 6 bases from V and 2 bases from J; bases unmatched to any gene: 1. CDR1 and CDR2 (germline): MNHEY, SMNVEV (reference sequence). CDR3 sequence reads: CASRGQGAYEQYF. DNA for the CDR3: TGTGCCAGCAGAGGACAGGGGGCCTACGAGCAGTACTTC.

The V gene is TRBV7-2, the J gene TRBJ1-1; 7 nucleotides agree with TRBD1. In germline, CDR1 is SGHTA, CDR2 FQGNSA. V lost 4 bases and J lost 4; bases outside the gene matches: 12. The CDR3 loop spans 16 amino acids. The CDR3 DNA reads TGTGCCAGCAGCTCCGGACAGGCGGGAATTAGCACTGAAGCTTTCTTT. Residues: CASSSGQAGISTEAFF.

This clonotype has just a few counts. V gene TRBV2 combines with J gene TRBJ2-7; no firm D call. Germline lookup yields CDR1 SNHLY and CDR2 FYNNEI. Trimming shortened V by 4 bases and J by 5 bases, and 6 bases separated the two germline ends. The CDR3 is 11 amino acids. CDR3 region: CASSAGDEQYF. The CDR3 DNA reads TGTGCCAGCAGTGCGGGTGACGAGCAGTACTTC.

This clonotype was recorded a few times. The chain carries TRBV5-1 and TRBJ2-7; 9 nucleotides match TRBD2. The CDR3 has 16 amino acids. CDR1 and CDR2 (germline): SGHRS, YFSETQ. V lost 4 bases to trimming and J lost 0 bases; unmatched junction nucleotides: 8. CDR3 sequence (DNA): TGCGCCAGCAGCCTACCATTGACTAGCGGCTCCTACGAGCAGTACTTC. Translation gives CASSLPLTSGSYEQYF.

This rearrangement joins TRBV2 to TRBJ2-1; 7 nucleotides align to TRBD1. The CDR3 consists of 15 residues. The V and J ends lost 4 bases and 6 bases, in that order; junction bases with no gene match: 9. Germline V gives CDR1 SNHLY, CDR2 FYNNEI. The chain's CDR3 is CASSVDRVKGNEQFF. The CDR3 coding sequence is TGTGCCAGCAGTGTAGACAGGGTAAAGGGCAATGAGCAGTTCTTC.

In its sample, this clonotype was seen a few times. CDR3 residues: CASSQDQGARNTEAFF. CDR3 DNA: TGTGCCAGCAGCCAAGATCAGGGGGCTAGGAACACTGAAGCTTTCTTT. The chain joins TRBV4-2 to TRBJ1-1; 8 bases fit TRBD1. From germline, CDR1 is LGHNA and CDR2 YNFKEQ. This CDR3 is built from 16 residues. J lost 1 base, V lost 0 bases, and 4 bases had no gene match.

This clonotype turned up a few times. This chain links TRBV14 with TRBJ2-7, with TRBD2 matching 11 bases. CDR1 SGHDN and CDR2 FVKESK come from the germline V gene. After removal of 0 bases from V and 0 bases from J, the junction contained 7 bases not matched to a gene. The CDR3 is 18 amino acids. CDR3 coding DNA: TGTGCCAGCAGCCAAGAGGGCCTAGCGGGGGGCCGCTCCTACGAGCAGTACTTC. Residues: CASSQEGLAGGRSYEQYF.

Only one count was recorded for this clonotype. The gene calls are TRBV12-3 or TRBV12-4 and TRBJ2-7; possible D gene TRBD1, 6 bases. V gave up 6 bases and J gave up 2 bases, with 14 bases separating them. The CDR3 is made up of 14 amino acids. CDR3 amino acids: CASSVRQETYEQYF. The CDR3 region has the DNA TGTGCCAGCAGCGTACGACAGGAGACCTACGAGCAGTACTTC.

This clonotype showed up just a few times. J is TRBJ1-1 and V is TRBV4-1; D unclear. Germline V lookup: CDR1 MGHRA, CDR2 YSYEKL. This CDR3 contains 14 residues. The V end was cut by 0 bases, the J end by 1 base, with 6 bases between. Here the CDR3 DNA reads TGCGCCAGCAGCCAAGAGCTGGCGAACACTGAAGCTTTCTTT. It codes for CASSQELANTEAFF.

This chain joins TRBV7-9 and TRBJ2-4; 12 nucleotides line up with TRBD1. J lost 9 bases, V lost 5 bases, and 8 bases had no gene match. This CDR3 has 15 amino acids. Per germline, CDR1 SEHNR and CDR2 FQNEAQ (reference sequence). Here the CDR3 DNA reads TGTGCCAGCAGCCGCGGGACAGGGGGCGAGGGCATTCAGTACTTC. It codes for CASSRGTGGEGIQYF. Together with reference TRBV7-9 and TRBJ2-4, the CDR3 gives the full variable domain: DTGVSQNPRHKITKRGQNVTFRCDPISEHNRLYWYRQTLGQGPEFLTYFQNEAQLEKSRLLSDRFSAERPKGSFSTLEIQRTEQGDSAMYLCASSRGTGGEGIQYFGAGTRLSVL.

The chain uses TRBV27 and TRBJ1-6, with TRBD1 matching 8 bases. The CDR3 has 16 amino acids. Germline-derived CDR1 and CDR2 are MNHEY and SMNVEV (reference sequence). V shed 7 bases and J 8 bases; nucleotides not matched to a gene: 13. For the CDR3, the DNA is TGTGCCAGCAAGAACCCTTGGACAGGGAGGTATTCACCCCTCCACTTT. Translation: CASKNPWTGRYSPLHF.

In regard to this clonotype: One junction end disagrees with the germline gene, perhaps due to a read error. The chain is built from TRBV30 and TRBJ1-6; 9 positions match TRBD1. CDR1 and CDR2 from the germline V gene are GTSNPN and SVGIG (reference sequence). This CDR3 is built from 17 residues. CDR3 nucleotide sequence: TGTGCCTGGAGTGTACGTAGAGGACAGGGGTATACTTCACCCCTCCACTTT. It translates to CAWSVRRGQGYTSPLHF.

The sample holds a few counts of this clonotype. This chain uses TRBV6-5 with TRBJ1-1; no reliable D call. Germline V CDR1 and CDR2: MNHEY, SVGAGI. Deletions cut 2 bases from V and 0 bases from J, with 4 bases between. This CDR3 spans 13 amino acids. This chain's CDR3 is CASSYDLNTEAFF. DNA of the CDR3: TGTGCCAGCAGTTACGACCTGAACACTGAAGCTTTCTTT.

This clonotype was observed a few times. The J gene is TRBJ2-1, the V gene TRBV20-1, with D possibly TRBD2 on 7 matching bases. The V gene's germline CDR1 is DFQATT and CDR2 SNEGSKA (reference sequence). The germline V and J ends were trimmed by 3 bases and 5 bases, with 11 bases remaining between them. This CDR3 has 13 amino acids. The CDR3 DNA is TGCAGTGCTAGCGGGGGGCCCAACAATGAGCAGTTCTTC. This sequence encodes CSASGGPNNEQFF.

This clonotype was observed a handful of times. The rearrangement links TRBV12-3 or TRBV12-4 to TRBJ1-5, with D uncertain. The CDR3 covers 14 residues. V dropped 4 bases and J dropped 2 bases, with 9 bases sitting between them. The CDR3 DNA follows: TGTGCCAGCAGTTATTACTCGGGCAATCAGCCCCAGCATTTT. Amino acids: CASSYYSGNQPQHF.

V is TRBV7-9 and J is TRBJ2-7; possibly TRBD2 for D (6 bases). The CDR3 consists of 13 residues. Trimming took 5 bases from V and 7 from J, leaving 15 bases between them. Germline loops: CDR1 SEHNR, CDR2 FQNEAQ (reference sequence). The CDR3 is CASSLPRGGEQYF. The CDR3 DNA reads TGTGCCAGCAGCCTACCGAGGGGAGGTGAGCAGTACTTC.